This T cell receptor beta chain appears in the sequencing data of a study of CD8 T cells in ankylosing spondylitis. Broader study findings: Characteristic of ankylosing spondylitis blood, it appeared, was a TCR beta motif comprising roughly eight highly homologous variants. Reports of some motif variants in reactive arthritis synovial fluid and blood predate this one.

The CDR3 sequence is 15 residues long. Losses at the gene ends were 1 base for V and 7 bases for J; bases not matched to a gene: 9. CDR1 is MNHNS and CDR2 is SASEGT in the germline V gene. TCRdb passed the 5' RACE reads through MiXCR, listing each CDR3 protein once. The data contain 500,000 to 550,000 distinct CDR3 sequences, over 9.5% of them singletons. Concerning this clonotype itself: The antigen remains undetermined.

Material for sequencing was blood, either unsorted or a sorted T cell fraction (not recorded which). This clonotype was obtained from a male donor with ankylosing spondylitis. The J gene is TRBJ1-2, the V gene TRBV6-1; 7 bases align to TRBD1. CDR3 region: CASSEGYRGGGGYTF. The CDR3 coding sequence is TGTGCCAGCAGTGAAGGGTACAGGGGAGGAGGTGGCTACACCTTC.